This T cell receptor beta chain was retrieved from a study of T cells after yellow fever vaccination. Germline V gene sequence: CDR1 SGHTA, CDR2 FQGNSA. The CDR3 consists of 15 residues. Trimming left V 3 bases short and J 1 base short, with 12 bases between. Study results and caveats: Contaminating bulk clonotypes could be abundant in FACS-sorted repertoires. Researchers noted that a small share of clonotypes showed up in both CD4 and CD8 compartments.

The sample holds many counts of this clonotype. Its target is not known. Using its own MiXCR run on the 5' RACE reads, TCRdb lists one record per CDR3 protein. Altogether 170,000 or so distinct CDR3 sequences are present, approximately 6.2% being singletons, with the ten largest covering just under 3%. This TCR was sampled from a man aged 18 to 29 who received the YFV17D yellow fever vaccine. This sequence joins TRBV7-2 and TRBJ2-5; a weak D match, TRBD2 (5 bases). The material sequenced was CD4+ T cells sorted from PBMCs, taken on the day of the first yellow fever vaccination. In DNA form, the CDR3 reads TGTGCCAGCAGCTTGGGTAACCGGGGCCAAGAGACCCAGTACTTC. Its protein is CASSLGNRGQETQYF. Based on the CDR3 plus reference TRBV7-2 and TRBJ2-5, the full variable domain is GAGVSQSPSNKVTEKGKDVELRCDPISGHTALYWYRQSLGQGLEFLIYFQGNSAPDKSGLPSDRFSAERTGGSVSTLTIQRTQQEDSAVYLCASSLGNRGQETQYFGPGTRLLVL.